These 27 T cell receptor beta chains originate from one sample sequenced in a study of T cell repertoires in cytomegalovirus infection. These receptors have no known antigen. TCRdb re-derived calls from the reads in MiXCR, one entry per CDR3 protein. The sample lists 300,000 or so distinct CDR3 sequences; roughly 25% were seen once. The specimen comprised cultured PBMCs, sampled from culture after CMV antigen stimulation. The receptors here all came from a human donor in good health (CMV status not recorded). Some clones in this sample may be carry-over from other donors' samples.

In this sample, this clonotype turned up once. As DNA, the CDR3 is TGTGCCAGCAGCTCCTCGGACGGCTTTGCCTATGGCTACACCTTC. Protein: CASSSSDGFAYGYTF. The V call is TRBV5-4, the J call TRBJ1-2; unclear D gene. Germline CDR1 SGHNT, CDR2 YYREEE (reference sequence). This CDR3 has 15 residues. Trimming took 3 bases from V and 4 from J, leaving 16 bases between them.

This clonotype occurred a few times. The chain has TRBV15 and TRBJ2-6, with 7 positions matching TRBD1. The ends lost 5 bases at V and 8 bases at J; junction bases unmatched: 6. The CDR3 is 14 amino acids. CDR1 is LNHNV and CDR2 is YYDKDF in the germline V gene (reference sequence). The CDR3 DNA reads TGTGCCACCAGCTACCGACAGGGTACCAACGTCCTGACTTTC. This translates into CATSYRQGTNVLTF.

The DNA of the CDR3 is TGTGCCAGCAGCCCCGCAGGGTACCACGAGCAGTACGTC. Translating it yields CASSPAGYHEQYV. The V gene is TRBV6-2 or TRBV6-3, the J gene TRBJ2-7; perhaps TRBD1 as D (5 bases). CDR1 MNHEY and CDR2 SVGEGT come from the germline V gene. The CDR3 runs 13 residues. Trimming cost V 6 bases and J 5 bases, with 14 bases left between them.

The J gene is TRBJ2-2, the V gene TRBV11-3; 10 bases map to TRBD2. V shed 1 base, J shed 5 bases, and the junction held 13 bases outside the gene matches. Per the germline V gene, CDR1 is SGHNT and CDR2 is YENEEA. The CDR3 extends over 19 amino acids. In DNA form, the CDR3 reads TGTGCCAGCAGCTTAGGAGGGCTAGCGGGAGCCCAGAGGACCGGGGAGCTGTTTTTT. It encodes CASSLGGLAGAQRTGELFF.

J is TRBJ2-7 and V is TRBV19, with TRBD1 matching 7 bases. CDR3 length equals 17 residues. Per germline, CDR1 LNHDA and CDR2 SQIVND (reference sequence). The V segment lost 4 bases and the J segment 7 bases; nucleotides outside the gene matches: 19. DNA of the CDR3: TGTGCCAGTAGTAGACCCGACGAGCCGGACAGGTCCTGTGAGCAGTACGTC. Its protein product is CASSRPDEPDRSCEQYV.

This clonotype was seen many times. The J gene is TRBJ1-1, the V gene TRBV18, with a tentative D call TRBD1 (5 bases). V lost 2 bases to trimming and J lost 8 bases, with 12 bases between them. The CDR3 consists of 13 residues. Germline values: CDR1 KGHSH, CDR2 LQKENI. CDR3 coding DNA: TGTGCCAGCTCACCAAGCCTGCAGGGAGAAGCTTTCTTT. Its protein product is CASSPSLQGEAFF.

This clonotype has more than one count but fewer than ten. This chain joins TRBV7-8 and TRBJ2-1, with 7 bases lining up with TRBD1. V was clipped by 0 bases and J by 5 bases; unmatched bases: 13. Germline assignment: CDR1 SGHVS and CDR2 FQNEAQ. The CDR3 is 18 amino acids. CDR3 nucleotides: TGTGCCAGCAGCTTAGCGCGATGGAAGGGGGCAAGGGACAATGAGCAGTTCTTC. The encoded protein is CASSLARWKGARDNEQFF.

This clonotype was counted only a few times. CDR3 residues: CASSPNSRGNGEKLFF. As DNA, the CDR3 is TGTGCCAGCAGCCCTAATTCCCGGGGAAATGGTGAAAAACTGTTTTTT. The V gene is TRBV7-2, the J gene TRBJ1-4, with D unclear. V lost 5 bases and J 7 bases, leaving 20 bases between the germline ends. Germline V CDR1 and CDR2: SGHTA, FQGNSA. This CDR3 region has 16 residues.

This clonotype was counted at least ten times. The V gene is TRBV6-2 or TRBV6-3, the J gene TRBJ1-5, with D possibly TRBD1 on 5 matching bases. V was pared by 2 bases and J by 1 base, with 12 bases between. Per the germline V gene, CDR1 is MNHEY and CDR2 is SVGEGT. CDR3 length: 16 amino acids. The CDR3 loop is CASSYTGLNSNQPQHF. CDR3 DNA sequence: TGTGCCAGCAGTTACACGGGGCTTAACAGCAATCAGCCCCAGCATTTT.

This clonotype has just a few counts. The chain's CDR3 is CASSGGVSTEAFF. DNA of the CDR3: TGTGCCAGTTCAGGGGGAGTGAGCACTGAAGCTTTCTTT. This sequence joins TRBV19 and TRBJ1-1; the match to TRBD1 covers 7 bases. CDR3 length equals 13 residues. V shed 8 bases and J 4 bases; nucleotides not matched to a gene: 7. CDR1 is LNHDA and CDR2 is SQIVND in the germline V gene (reference sequence).

In its sample, this clonotype was seen many times. The rearrangement joins TRBV7-2 to TRBJ2-5; TRBD2 matches 7 bases. The junction had 5 bases not matched to a gene; V was cut back by 1 base and J by 3 bases. Germline loops: CDR1 SGHTA, CDR2 FQGNSA. This CDR3 is 15 amino acids long. CDR3 sequence reads: CASSLGGGTKETQYF. CDR3 coding DNA: TGTGCCAGCAGCTTAGGGGGCGGGACTAAAGAGACCCAGTACTTC.

This clonotype was counted only a few times. This chain uses TRBV29-1 with TRBJ2-7; D possibly corresponds to TRBD1 (6 bases). In germline, CDR1 is SQVTM, CDR2 ANQGSEA. The CDR3 runs to 15 residues. Deletions cut 6 bases from V and 3 bases from J, with 21 bases between. This chain's CDR3 is CSVKGQPASHYEQYF. As DNA, the CDR3 is TGCAGCGTCAAAGGACAGCCTGCGTCCCACTACGAGCAGTACTTC.

V and J are TRBV12-3 or TRBV12-4 and TRBJ1-3, with D tentatively TRBD1 (6 bases). Trimming shortened V by 4 bases and J by 3 bases, and 13 bases separated the two germline ends. The CDR3 length is 15 residues. The CDR3 reads CASSWSGGSGNTIYF. CDR3 coding DNA: TGTGCCAGCAGTTGGTCCGGGGGCAGTGGAAACACCATATATTTT.

This clonotype appeared many times. The CDR3 spells CASSFVVPTGELFF. CDR3 sequence (DNA): TGTGCCAGCAGTTTTGTGGTGCCAACCGGGGAGCTGTTTTTT. V and J are TRBV27 and TRBJ2-2; no clear D. Trimming took off 3 bases at V and 5 bases at J, with 10 bases between the two ends. The CDR3 contains 14 residues. The germline gives CDR1 MNHEY, CDR2 SMNVEV (reference sequence).

This clonotype was seen more than once but under ten times. J is TRBJ1-3 and V is TRBV28; TRBD1 aligns across 8 bases. The CDR3 length is 15 residues. CDR1 is MDHEN, CDR2 SYDVKM, per germline. V was pared by 6 bases and J by 4 bases, with 8 bases of the junction left unmatched. The CDR3 sequence: CASSPWTGTGNTIYF. The CDR3 DNA reads TGTGCCAGCAGCCCTTGGACAGGGACGGGAAACACCATATATTTT. Filled out from reference TRBV28 and TRBJ1-3, the complete variable domain reads DVKVTQSSRYLVKRTGEKVFLECVQDMDHENMFWYRQDPGLGLRLIYFSYDVKMKEKGDIPEGYSVSREKKERFSLILESASTNQTSMYLCASSPWTGTGNTIYFGEGSWLTVV.

This rearrangement joins TRBV28 to TRBJ2-1, with D perhaps matching TRBD2 (6 bases). CDR1 is MDHEN, CDR2 SYDVKM, per germline. This CDR3 has 12 amino acids. Trimming took off 5 bases at V and 9 bases at J, with 11 bases between the two ends. CDR3 protein: CASSLLGGEQFF. CDR3 in DNA: TGTGCCAGCAGTCTCCTCGGGGGTGAGCAGTTCTTC.

This clonotype has just a few counts. V is TRBV9 and J is TRBJ1-2; maybe TRBD1 (6 bases). With 2 bases removed from V and 6 bases from J, the gap between germline ends came to 14 bases. Germline V lookup: CDR1 SGDLS, CDR2 YYNGEE. The CDR3 is made up of 14 amino acids. The CDR3 loop is CASSVEGGIDGYTF. In DNA form, the CDR3 reads TGTGCCAGCAGCGTCGAGGGGGGTATTGATGGCTACACCTTC.

This clonotype was found a few times. The chain uses TRBV7-9 and TRBJ2-5; 9 bases map to TRBD1. The CDR3 is 16 amino acids. CDR1 and CDR2 (germline): SEHNR, FQNEAQ (reference sequence). Trimming at V came to 5 bases and at J to 6 bases, leaving 13 bases not matched to a gene. CDR3 sequence reads: CASSVPFGTGIKTQYF. The DNA for the CDR3 is TGTGCCAGCAGCGTCCCCTTCGGGACAGGGATAAAGACCCAGTACTTC. Supplemented by reference TRBV7-9 and TRBJ2-5, the full variable domain reads DTGVSQNPRHKITKRGQNVTFRCDPISEHNRLYWYRQTLGQGPEFLTYFQNEAQLEKSRLLSDRFSAERPKGSFSTLEIQRTEQGDSAMYLCASSVPFGTGIKTQYFGPGTRLLVL.

The chain is built from TRBV10-2 and TRBJ1-2; TRBD1 matches at 12 bases. The CDR3 is 15 amino acids. Germline CDR1 is WSHSY and CDR2 is SAAADI. The trim removed 10 bases at V and 4 bases at J, leaving 10 bases unmatched. The CDR3 protein is CATQLPGQGAYGYTF. CDR3 nucleotide sequence: TGCGCCACCCAACTCCCGGGACAGGGGGCCTATGGCTACACCTTC.

The chain uses TRBV20-1 and TRBJ2-3, with D possibly called TRBD1 or TRBD2 (5 bases each). Germline CDR1 is DFQATT and CDR2 is SNEGSKA (reference sequence). Trimming cost V 7 bases and J 1 base, with 6 bases left between them. The CDR3 has 11 amino acids. For the CDR3, the DNA is TGCAGTGTGGGACGCACAGATACGCAGTATTTT. Its protein product is CSVGRTDTQYF.

This clonotype has a single count. The CDR3 DNA reads as TGTGCCAGCAGTTTTCCTGTATCCCCCCGAGCCCCCAACGAGCAGTACGTC. This gives the protein CASSFPVSPRAPNEQYV. The chain recombines TRBV6-2 or TRBV6-3 with TRBJ2-7, with no clear D. CDR3 length: 17 residues. Trimming pared 4 bases from V and 5 bases from J, leaving 24 bases between. Germline assignment: CDR1 MNHEY and CDR2 SVGEGT.

At least ten counts were recorded for this clonotype. The chain uses TRBV7-2 and TRBJ1-2, with TRBD1 matching over 9 bases. Germline lookup yields CDR1 SGHTA and CDR2 FQGNSA. The CDR3 contains 19 residues. J gave up 6 bases and V 5 bases, and 22 bases lay outside the gene matches. The CDR3 region is CASSPLRWAQGAYRNGYTF. The DNA of the CDR3 is TGTGCCAGCAGCCCCCTACGGTGGGCACAGGGGGCGTACAGGAATGGCTACACCTTC.

The chain carries TRBV18 and TRBJ2-7; 8 bases fit TRBD2. The CDR3 has 13 residues. The germline V gene has CDR1 KGHSH and CDR2 LQKENI. Trimming at V came to 2 bases and at J to 7 bases, leaving 4 bases not matched to a gene. CDR3 in DNA: TGTGCCAGCTCACCATTGGCGGGGGGAGAGCAGTACTTC. Residues: CASSPLAGGEQYF.

The rearrangement uses TRBV6-2 or TRBV6-3 and TRBJ2-7, with 10 bases lining up with TRBD2. CDR3 size: 16 residues. Germline V gives CDR1 MNHEY, CDR2 SVGEGT. The junction had 8 bases not matched to a gene; V was cut back by 5 bases and J by 1 base. DNA for the CDR3: TGTGCCAGCAGTACTTGGCTAGCGGGAGCATCCTACGAGCAGTACGTC. Its protein is CASSTWLAGASYEQYV.

The J gene is TRBJ2-5, the V gene TRBV6-2 or TRBV6-3; TRBD2 agrees at 8 bases. J gave up 7 bases and V 6 bases, and 10 bases lay outside the gene matches. CDR3 length equals 14 residues. Germline V CDR1 and CDR2: MNHEY, SVGEGT. The CDR3 spells CASSHSGDAGTQYF. DNA of the CDR3: TGTGCCAGCAGCCATAGCGGGGACGCGGGGACCCAGTACTTC.

A few counts support this clonotype. The chain recombines TRBV7-2 with TRBJ2-1; D is ambiguous. Germline-derived CDR1 and CDR2 are SGHTA and FQGNSA. V lost 5 bases, J lost 5 bases, and 10 bases lay in between. The CDR3 extends over 13 amino acids. The CDR3 region has the DNA TGTGCCAGCAGCCGAAGACTGGACAATGAGCAGTTCTTC. This codes for CASSRRLDNEQFF.

The V call is TRBV7-2, the J call TRBJ2-7, with 12 bases matching TRBD2. This CDR3 comprises 18 residues. CDR1 SGHTA and CDR2 FQGNSA come from the germline V gene. The J segment lost 1 base and the V segment lost 1 base, leaving 8 bases of the junction unmatched. CDR3 residues: CASSLGTSGIRGSYEQYV. The CDR3 DNA is TGTGCCAGCAGCTTAGGGACTAGCGGGATAAGAGGGTCCTACGAGCAGTACGTC.